This T cell receptor beta chain derives from a study of regulatory T cells in long-lasting Graves disease. The CDR3 length is 14 residues. Germline V gene lookup returns CDR1 LGHDT and CDR2 YNNKEL (reference sequence). Comments on this clonotype: What it binds is unknown.

Study-level findings and limits: Persistent Graves' patients showed a TCR diversity that was lower than that of newly diagnosed ones.

Arm-PCR of CDR3 regions with iRepertoire HTBI primers generated TCR beta libraries. A single record per CDR3 protein comes from TCRdb applying MiXCR to the multiplex PCR reads. In the table there are 500,000 or so distinct CDR3 sequences, around 16% of which are singletons. The sample's time point: newly diagnosed GD, antithyroid drugs for less than 3 months. Researchers made the TCR library from RNA that was extracted from PBMCs. This same sample was also taken into another study, of T cells in Graves' hyperthyroidism and ophthalmopathy.

Sequencing was performed on peripheral blood mononuclear cells (PBMCs), taken at new diagnosis, from a patient treated with antithyroid drugs. The clonotype originates from a woman between 40 and 65 years old with Graves disease. The chain combines TRBV3-1 with TRBJ1-5, with unresolved D. The DNA end is more similar to TRBJ2-3, so the J call may be wrong. In nucleotides, the CDR3 is TGTGCCAGCAGCCCATCCTTCCCGGATCAGCCCCAGTATTTT. It translates to CASSPSFPDQPQYF.